This TCR beta chain emerged from a study of blood T cell repertoires in COVID-19. Background on the study: The origin of the acute and convalescent COVID-19 samples was the United States, Italy and Spain.

Original analysis: Amplification of reference gene primers was used by the study to estimate nucleated cell counts. Produced via immunoSEQ multiplex PCR; TCRdb's table is partial and in-frame only. Clone size and V and J calls were adopted from that table, with D and trimming inferred from the DNA. The profile covers 250,000 to 300,000 clones, with 70% to 90% appearing a single time and 1.5% to 2% taken by the ten largest. Germline V lookup: CDR1 MDHEN, CDR2 SYDVKM. Trimming left V 2 bases short and J 3 bases short, with 10 bases between. This CDR3 contains 14 residues. V gene TRBV28 combines with J gene TRBJ1-1; D possibly corresponds to TRBD1 (5 bases). Sequenced input: PBMCs or T cells enriched from blood (not recorded which). This clonotype originated in a woman aged 45-65 years who had recovered from COVID-19. CDR3 sequence reads: CASSLMWGDTEAFF. DNA of the CDR3: TGTGCCAGCAGTTTAATGTGGGGGGACACTGAAGCTTTCTTT. The full variable domain, with the rest looked up from reference TRBV28 and TRBJ1-1, is DVKVTQSSRYLVKRTGEKVFLECVQDMDHENMFWYRQDPGLGLRLIYFSYDVKMKEKGDIPEGYSVSREKKERFSLILESASTNQTSMYLCASSLMWGDTEAFFGQGTRLTVV.